Here is one T cell receptor (beta chain) with its context. These data originate in a study of OX40 agonist ivuxolimab in advanced cancers. The CDR3 is made up of 14 amino acids. Germline CDR1 and CDR2: SGHNT and YENEEA. V lost 4 bases and J 2 bases, leaving 10 bases between the germline ends. TCRdb keeps only in-frame clones here, not all; method: immunoSEQ multiplex PCR. In the table there are more than 95,000 clones, 70% to 90% of which are singletons. Sequencing used CD4+ or CD8+ T cells sorted from blood, obtained in a trial of the OX40 agonist ivuxolimab. The rearrangement joins TRBV11-3 to TRBJ2-3; D gene unclear. This TCR was recovered from an adult with an advanced solid tumor such as melanoma, head and neck, liver or kidney cancer. This CDR3 is CASSSGPSTDTQYF. In DNA, the CDR3 is TGTGCCAGCAGCTCAGGACCCTCCACAGATACGCAGTATTTT.